This is a list of T cell receptor beta chains from one sample in a study of T cell repertoires in cytomegalovirus infection. No antigen is known for these receptors. TCRdb redid the calling of the reads with MiXCR, one entry per CDR3 protein. This table holds hundreds of thousands of distinct CDR3 sequences, under 45% found once. The material sequenced was cultured PBMCs, taken from culture after CMV antigen stimulation. The receptors come from a human donor in good health (CMV status not recorded). Some clones in this sample may be carry-over from other donors' samples. The CDR3 runs from the conserved cysteine through the conserved F or W. D genes are given only for firm matches. Clone size appears in some rows only: once, few, many, or a class for an expanded clone.

D | size | J | V | CDR3 | DNA
TRBD2 | few | TRBJ2-7 | TRBV7-2 | CASSSRVAGMYEQYF | TGTGCCAGCAGCTCCCGAGTAGCGGGAATGTACGAGCAGTACTTC
TRBD2 | NA | TRBJ2-7 | TRBV7-9 | CASSFGALGVAGPFVQYF | TGTGCCAGCAGCTTTGGGGCCCTGGGAGTAGCGGGACCTTTCGTGCAGTACTTC
TRBD1 | many | TRBJ1-1 | TRBV7-2 | CASSTRDRASEAFF | TGTGCCAGCAGCACCCGGGACAGGGCCTCTGAAGCTTTCTTT
NA | NA | TRBJ1-1 | TRBV6-2/TRBV6-3 | CASSLPFGGLF | TGTGCCAGCAGTTTGCCTTTCGGGGGCCTCTTT
NA | NA | TRBJ1-1 | TRBV12-3/TRBV12-4 | CASSLGTVGTEAFF | TGTGCCAGCAGCCTCGGGACGGTGGGCACTGAAGCTTTCTTT
TRBD1 | few | TRBJ2-7 | TRBV6-1 | CASSELRTGSEQYF | TGTGCCAGCAGTGAACTACGGACAGGTAGCGAGCAGTACTTC
NA | NA | TRBJ1-5 | TRBV20-1 | CSARGDSNQPQHF | TGCAGTGCTAGAGGTGACAGCAATCAGCCCCAGCATTTT
TRBD1 | few | TRBJ2-7 | TRBV27 | CASSFWDRVYEQYF | TGTGCCAGCAGTTTTTGGGACAGGGTCTACGAGCAGTACTTC
NA | few | TRBJ2-7 | TRBV7-2 | CASSLVRQTYEQYF | TGTGCCAGCAGCTTGGTCAGACAAACCTACGAGCAGTACTTC
NA | once | TRBJ2-7 | TRBV12-5 | CASGLDGTLGDEQYF | TGTGCTAGTGGTTTGGACGGGACTTTGGGCGACGAGCAGTACTTC
TRBD2 | few | TRBJ2-1 | TRBV7-6 | CASSPGGSGVHNEQFF | TGTGCCAGCAGCCCCGGGGGTAGCGGGGTGCACAATGAGCAGTTCTTC
NA | NA | TRBJ2-7 | TRBV11-2 | CASSLDPSEQYF | TGTGCCAGCAGCTTAGATCCCTCCGAGCAGTACTTC
NA | few | TRBJ1-4 | TRBV7-4 | CASSFPLPRAGWNEKLFF | TGTGCCAGCAGCTTCCCCCTACCCAGGGCAGGCTGGAATGAAAAACTGTTTTTT
TRBD2 | NA | TRBJ2-1 | TRBV7-6 | CASSATGTSGGLGEQFF | TGTGCCAGCAGCGCGACCGGGACTAGCGGGGGGCTCGGTGAGCAGTTCTTC
NA | NA | TRBJ2-7 | TRBV7-2 | CASSGPWEVYEQYF | TGTGCCAGCAGTGGGCCCTGGGAGGTCTACGAGCAGTACTTC
NA | NA | TRBJ2-7 | TRBV6-2/TRBV6-3 | CASGRGWYEQYF | TGTGCCAGCGGCAGGGGATGGTACGAGCAGTACTTC
NA | NA | TRBJ1-5 | TRBV7-2 | CASRQRRDSNQPQHF | TGTGCCAGCAGACAGCGACGGGATAGCAATCAGCCCCAGCATTTT
NA | NA | TRBJ2-1 | TRBV4-1 | CASSPDSSPRGEQFF | TGCGCCAGCAGCCCGGACTCCTCACCGAGGGGTGAGCAGTTCTTC